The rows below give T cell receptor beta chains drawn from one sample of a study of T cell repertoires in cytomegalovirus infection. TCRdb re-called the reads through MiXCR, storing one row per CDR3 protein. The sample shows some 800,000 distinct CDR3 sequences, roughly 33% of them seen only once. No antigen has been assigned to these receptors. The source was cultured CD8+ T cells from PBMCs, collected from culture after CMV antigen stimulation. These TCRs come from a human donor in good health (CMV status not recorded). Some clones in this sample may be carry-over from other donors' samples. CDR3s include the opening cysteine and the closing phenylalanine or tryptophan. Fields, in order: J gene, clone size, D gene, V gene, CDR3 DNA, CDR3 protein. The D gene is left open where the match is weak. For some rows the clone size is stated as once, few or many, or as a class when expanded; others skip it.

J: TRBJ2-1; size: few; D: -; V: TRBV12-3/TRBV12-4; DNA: TGTGCCAGCAGTTTGATACTAAACAATGAGCAGTTCTTC; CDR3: CASSLILNNEQFF
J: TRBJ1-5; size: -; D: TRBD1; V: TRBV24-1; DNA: TGTGCCACCAGTGATTTGACAGGGGAACAGCCCCAGCATTTT; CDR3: CATSDLTGEQPQHF
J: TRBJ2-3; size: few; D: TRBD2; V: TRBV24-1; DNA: TGTGCCACCAGCCTAGCGGGGGGCCTAGATACGCAGTATTTT; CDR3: CATSLAGGLDTQYF
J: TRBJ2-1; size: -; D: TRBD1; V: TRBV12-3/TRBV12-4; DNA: TGTGCCAGCAGACCCGGGGACAGCTCCTACAATGAGCAGTTCTTC; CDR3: CASRPGDSSYNEQFF
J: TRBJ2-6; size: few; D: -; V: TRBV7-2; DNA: TGTGCCAGCAGCCCCTGGGGGGCTCTGAGCTCTGGGGCCAACGTCCTGACTTTC; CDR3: CASSPWGALSSGANVLTF
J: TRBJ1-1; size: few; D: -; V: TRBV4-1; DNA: TGCGCCAGCAGCCATGAATCAGGGGCCCAGGTCACTGAAGCTTTCTTT; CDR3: CASSHESGAQVTEAFF
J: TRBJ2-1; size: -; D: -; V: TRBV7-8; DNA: TGTACCAGCAGCTTAGAGTCAAAATTCATCGGCGATGAGCAGTTCTTC; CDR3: CTSSLESKFIGDEQFF
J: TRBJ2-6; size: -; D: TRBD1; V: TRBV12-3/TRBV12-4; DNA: TGTGCCAGCTGTAGGGACAGCGCTTTCTCTGGGGCCAACGTCCTGACTTTC; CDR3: CASCRDSAFSGANVLTF
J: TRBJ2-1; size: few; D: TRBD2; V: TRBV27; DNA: TGTGCCAGCAGTAGCGGGGGAAGCTTAGGTGAGCAGTTCTTC; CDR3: CASSSGGSLGEQFF
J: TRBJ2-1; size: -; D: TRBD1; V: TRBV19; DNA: TGTGCCAGTAATCTCCGGGACAGGGTCTATGAGCAGTTCTTC; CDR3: CASNLRDRVYEQFF
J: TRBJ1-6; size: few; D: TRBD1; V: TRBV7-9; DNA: TGTGCCAGCAGACAAGGGACAGGGGGACGATCACCCCTCCACTTT; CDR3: CASRQGTGGRSPLHF
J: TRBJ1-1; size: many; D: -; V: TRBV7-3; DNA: TGTGCCAGTGGCGAAGGTACATACACTGAAGCTTTCTTT; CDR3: CASGEGTYTEAFF
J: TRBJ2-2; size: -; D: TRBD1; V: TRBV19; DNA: TGTGCCAGTAAAGTATACCCGGGGACAGGGGACACCGGGGAGCTGTTTTTT; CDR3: CASKVYPGTGDTGELFF
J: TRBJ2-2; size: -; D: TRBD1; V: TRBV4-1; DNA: TGTGCCAGTAGCCAAGAGGGGGCGCGTAACGGGGAGCTGTTTTTT; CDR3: CASSQEGARNGELFF
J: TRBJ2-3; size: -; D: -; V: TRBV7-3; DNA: TGTGCCAGCAGCTTACGGGGGGACAACACAGATACGCAGTATTTT; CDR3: CASSLRGDNTDTQYF
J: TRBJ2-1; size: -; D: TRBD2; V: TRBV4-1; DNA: TGCGCCAGCAGCCAGCGACTAGCGGGGGTCTACAATGAGCAGTTCTTC; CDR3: CASSQRLAGVYNEQFF
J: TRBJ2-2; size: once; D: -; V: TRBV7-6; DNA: TGTGCCAACAGCTTAGATGGGGAGCTGTTTTTT; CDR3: CANSLDGELFF
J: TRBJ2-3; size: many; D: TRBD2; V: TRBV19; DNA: TGTGCCAGTAGTAGCGCCAGCGGGGGGGCCACAGATACGCAGTATTTT; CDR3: CASSSASGGATDTQYF
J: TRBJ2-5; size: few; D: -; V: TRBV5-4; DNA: TGTGCCAGCAGCTTGGGACAATATTTCCAAGAGACCCAGTACTTC; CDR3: CASSLGQYFQETQYF
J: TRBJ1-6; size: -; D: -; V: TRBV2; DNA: TGTGCCAGCAGTGAATTCAGGGGCGGTGATTCACCCCTCCACTTT; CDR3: CASSEFRGGDSPLHF
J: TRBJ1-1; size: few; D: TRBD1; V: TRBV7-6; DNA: TGTGCCAGCAGCCCTGGGACAGGGGGAAGGGAAGCTTTCTTT; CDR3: CASSPGTGGREAFF
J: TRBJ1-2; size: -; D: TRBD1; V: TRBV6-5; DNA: TGTGCCAGCAGTTACAGGGGGCTAGATGGCTACACCTTC; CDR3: CASSYRGLDGYTF
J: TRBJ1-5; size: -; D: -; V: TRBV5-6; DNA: TGTGCCAGCAGCTTGACAAGGAACGGCAATCAGCCCCAGCATTTT; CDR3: CASSLTRNGNQPQHF
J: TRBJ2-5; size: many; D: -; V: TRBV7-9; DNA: TGTGCCAGCAGCCCCCTGGACGCACGGACCCAGTACTTC; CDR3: CASSPLDARTQYF
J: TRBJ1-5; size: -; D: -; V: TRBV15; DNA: TGTGCCACCAGCAGAGATCGGGGGGTTCAGCCCCAGCATTTT; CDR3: CATSRDRGVQPQHF